Listed below are T cell receptor beta chains from one sample, sequenced in a study of blood T cell repertoires in COVID-19. Assay: immunoSEQ multiplex PCR; the TCRdb copy retains only in-frame clones and omits some. The sample holds around 300,000 clones; 80% to 90% are singletons and the top ten take roughly 2.3%. The sample comprised PBMCs or T cells enriched from blood (not recorded which). The receptors here all came from a woman aged 18-29 years who had recovered from COVID-19. CDR3s include the opening cysteine and the closing phenylalanine or tryptophan. The order of the fields is V gene, clone size, CDR3 length, D gene, J gene, CDR3 DNA, CDR3 protein. D genes are given only for firm matches. Size tells how often a clone was seen (once, few, many) or the class of an expanded clone, and some rows leave it out.

V: TRBV3-1/TRBV3-2
size: once
length: 15
D: TRBD1
J: TRBJ1-3
DNA: TGTGCCAGCAGCACATTTGACAGGGCTGGAAACACCATATATTTT
CDR3: CASSTFDRAGNTIYF

V: TRBV4-2
size: once
length: 16
D: NA
J: TRBJ2-5
DNA: TGTGCCAGCAGCCAAGAGGAGGGGCGGAGAGGAGAGACCCAGTACTTC
CDR3: CASSQEEGRRGETQYF

V: TRBV5-3
size: NA
length: 17
D: NA
J: TRBJ1-1
DNA: TGTGCCAGAAGCTTCATTGGCGAGGGCTTACCCAACACTGAAGCTTTCTTT
CDR3: CARSFIGEGLPNTEAFF

V: TRBV3-1/TRBV3-2
size: NA
length: 13
D: NA
J: TRBJ1-1
DNA: TGTGCCAGCAGCCAAGTGGCAAGCGCTTCAGCTTTCTTT
CDR3: CASSQVASASAFF

V: TRBV6-5
size: once
length: 14
D: TRBD1
J: TRBJ1-2
DNA: TGTGCCAGCAGGGAGACAGGGGTCGGCTATGGCTACACCTTC
CDR3: CASRETGVGYGYTF

V: TRBV5-1
size: NA
length: 14
D: NA
J: TRBJ2-3
DNA: TGCGCCAGCAGCCCACAGGCCAGCACAGATACGCAGTATTTT
CDR3: CASSPQASTDTQYF

V: TRBV7-2
size: NA
length: 16
D: NA
J: TRBJ2-1
DNA: TGTGCCAGCAGCTTAGCGGTTTCCGTCTCGGGCAATGAGCAGTTCTTC
CDR3: CASSLAVSVSGNEQFF

V: TRBV19
size: NA
length: 17
D: TRBD1
J: TRBJ1-2
DNA: TGTGCCAGTAGTACTACCGGGACAGGCCCGATTAACTATGGCTACACCTTC
CDR3: CASSTTGTGPINYGYTF

V: TRBV10-2
size: few
length: 15
D: TRBD1
J: TRBJ1-6
DNA: TGCGCCAGCAGTGTAGCGACAGGGGATACTGCACCCCTCCACTTT
CDR3: CASSVATGDTAPLHF

V: TRBV5-1
size: NA
length: 13
D: NA
J: TRBJ2-1
DNA: TGCGCCAGCAGCACTGGGGACAAAAATGAGCAGTTCTTC
CDR3: CASSTGDKNEQFF

V: TRBV5-3
size: NA
length: 16
D: TRBD1
J: TRBJ1-5
DNA: TGTGCCAGAAGCTTGTCCGGGACAGGGTTAGCTCAGCCCCAGCATTTT
CDR3: CARSLSGTGLAQPQHF

V: TRBV7-2
size: NA
length: 12
D: NA
J: TRBJ2-1
DNA: TGTGCCAGCAGCTTTACTAGTTTTGGGCAGTTCTTC
CDR3: CASSFTSFGQFF

V: TRBV27
size: NA
length: 18
D: NA
J: TRBJ1-1
DNA: TGTGCCAGCAGTTTACTCCCAGGGGTGGGTAGTGTGCGGCCTGAAGCTTTCTTT
CDR3: CASSLLPGVGSVRPEAFF

V: TRBV11-2
size: NA
length: 12
D: NA
J: TRBJ1-5
DNA: TGTGCCAGCAGTGAGGGAAATCAGCCCCAGCATTTT
CDR3: CASSEGNQPQHF

V: TRBV9
size: NA
length: 14
D: TRBD2
J: TRBJ2-1
DNA: TGTGCCAGCAGCGTAGCTCTAGCGGGGGTACAGCAGTTCTTC
CDR3: CASSVALAGVQQFF

V: TRBV19
size: NA
length: 18
D: TRBD2
J: TRBJ2-6
DNA: TGTGCCAGTAGTACTACTAGCGTTTCCTTCTCTGGGGCCAACGTCCTGACTTTC
CDR3: CASSTTSVSFSGANVLTF

V: TRBV5-4
size: NA
length: 16
D: TRBD2
J: TRBJ2-3
DNA: TGTGCCAGCAGCTTGGTGGGACTAGCGATCACAGATACGCAGTATTTT
CDR3: CASSLVGLAITDTQYF

V: TRBV24-1
size: once
length: 16
D: TRBD1
J: TRBJ2-5
DNA: TGTGCCACCAGTGAACACGGACAGGGGGCTGGAGAGACCCAGTACTTC
CDR3: CATSEHGQGAGETQYF

V: TRBV10-2
size: NA
length: 12
D: TRBD1
J: TRBJ2-5
DNA: TGCGCCAGCACAGGGGGCTCGGAGACCCAGTACTTC
CDR3: CASTGGSETQYF

V: TRBV6-2/TRBV6-3
size: few
length: 15
D: TRBD2
J: TRBJ2-5
DNA: TGTGCCAGCAGTTACTCAAGCGGGGGCGGAGAGACCCAGTACTTC
CDR3: CASSYSSGGGETQYF

V: TRBV5-6
size: NA
length: 15
D: TRBD1
J: TRBJ2-7
DNA: TGTGCCAGCAGCTTTCGGGGACAGGGTGTCTACGAGCAGTACTTC
CDR3: CASSFRGQGVYEQYF

V: TRBV11-2
size: NA
length: 17
D: TRBD1
J: TRBJ1-3
DNA: TGTGCCAGCAGCTTAGAGATACGACAGGGACAAGGAAACACCATATATTTT
CDR3: CASSLEIRQGQGNTIYF

V: TRBV5-1
size: NA
length: 16
D: NA
J: TRBJ1-6
DNA: TGCGCCAGCAGCTTGGCCATCAGCTCCTATAATTCACCCCTCCACTTT
CDR3: CASSLAISSYNSPLHF

V: TRBV27
size: NA
length: 16
D: NA
J: TRBJ1-5
DNA: TGTGCCAGCAGGTCCGGTGGGGGACACACAAATCAGCCCCAGCATTTT
CDR3: CASRSGGGHTNQPQHF